The 20 T cell receptor beta chains in this list originate from one sample, sequenced in a study of T cells in tumors after PD-1 blockade. Sequenced by immunoSEQ multiplex PCR; TCRdb stores in-frame clones only, minus some. Of some 66,000 clones in the sample, about 74% were seen once. Here the sequenced sample was PBMCs, taken after anti-PD-1 treatment. These receptors all come from a human donor with basal cell carcinoma.

This clone was found a few times. The gene calls are TRBV30 and TRBJ1-5; D possibly corresponds to TRBD1 (5 bases). CDR1 and CDR2 (germline): GTSNPN, SVGIG (reference sequence). Trimming took off 3 bases at V and 3 bases at J, with 9 bases between the two ends. This CDR3 has 13 residues. The CDR3 loop reads CAWSTDTNQPQHF. The CDR3 DNA reads as TGTGCCTGGAGCACGGACACCAATCAGCCCCAGCATTTT.

This clone was detected only once. The rearrangement links TRBV5-1 to TRBJ2-5; 7 positions match TRBD1. Germline V gene lookup returns CDR1 SGHRS and CDR2 YFSETQ. V lost 6 bases, J lost 1 base, and 9 bases stayed unmatched. CDR3 size: 15 residues. Here the CDR3 reads CASTRYGTVQETQYF. CDR3 bases: TGCGCCAGCACCCGATACGGGACAGTCCAAGAGACCCAGTACTTC.

The sample holds a few counts of this clone. This chain connects TRBV12-3 or TRBV12-4 to TRBJ1-2; TRBD1 might be the D (5 bases). Between the trimmed V and J ends, which lost 3 bases and 0 bases, there was a span of 5 bases. The CDR3 loop spans 13 amino acids. The CDR3: CASSLDTNYGYTF. The CDR3 DNA sequence: TGTGCCAGCAGTTTGGACACTAACTATGGCTACACCTTC.

This chain connects TRBV5-1 to TRBJ2-1; 12 bases line up with TRBD2. V lost 5 bases to trimming and J lost 9 bases; unmatched junction nucleotides: 9. The CDR3 length is 15 residues. In germline, CDR1 is SGHRS, CDR2 YFSETQ. CDR3 sequence (DNA): TGCGCCAGCAGTATCCTAGCGGGGGGGCAAAGTGAGCAGTTCTTC. Translation: CASSILAGGQSEQFF.

This clone was detected a few times. V is TRBV28 and J is TRBJ2-3, with TRBD2 identical over 9 bases. CDR1 and CDR2 (germline): MDHEN, SYDVKM. V shed 4 bases and J 2 bases; nucleotides not matched to a gene: 4. The CDR3 is 15 residues long. CDR3 loop: CASSWGLADTDTQYF. The CDR3 DNA reads as TGTGCCAGCAGTTGGGGACTAGCCGACACAGATACGCAGTATTTT.

The V and J genes are TRBV5-4 and TRBJ2-2, with a tentative D call TRBD2 (5 bases). This CDR3 region has 15 residues. The germline gives CDR1 SGHNT, CDR2 YYREEE (reference sequence). The ends were cut back, 4 bases at V and 1 base at J, with 11 bases in the middle. The CDR3 DNA sequence: TGTGCCAGCAGCCCACGAGAGGGGAACACCGGGGAGCTGTTTTTT. Translating gives CASSPREGNTGELFF. The full variable domain, its missing parts supplied by reference TRBV5-4 and TRBJ2-2, is ETGVTQSPTHLIKTRGQQVTLRCSSQSGHNTVSWYQQALGQGPQFIFQYYREEENGRGNFPPRFSGLQFPNYSSELNVNALELDDSALYLCASSPREGNTGELFFGEGSRLTVL.

This clone was seen once. J is TRBJ2-7 and V is TRBV7-2; D possibly corresponds to TRBD2 (6 bases). CDR1 is SGHTA, CDR2 FQGNSA, per germline. Trimming stripped 4 bases from V and 3 bases from J, with 13 bases between. The CDR3 spans 14 residues. The CDR3 loop reads CASSWDSFNYEQYF. Here the CDR3 DNA reads TGTGCCAGCAGCTGGGACTCGTTTAACTACGAGCAGTACTTC.

The chain joins TRBV4-1 to TRBJ1-2, with no clear D. This CDR3 comprises 13 residues. Germline V gene data show CDR1 as MGHRA and CDR2 as YSYEKL. Trimming pared 0 bases from V and 8 bases from J, leaving 10 bases between. The CDR3 sequence: CASSQDLARGYTF. CDR3 in DNA: TGCGCCAGCAGCCAAGATCTTGCGAGGGGCTACACCTTC.

Of note for this clone: One junction end does not reproduce the germline sequence, and a read error may be involved. The chain employs TRBV7-7 and TRBJ2-5, with 10 bases that match TRBD2. Germline V gives CDR1 SSHAT, CDR2 FNYEAQ (reference sequence). This CDR3 region has 15 residues. CDR3 nucleotide sequence: TGTGCTAGCAGCACAAATAGCGGGGGGCAAGAGACCCAGTACTTC. Translating it yields CASSTNSGGQETQYF.

A few counts support this clone. The J gene is TRBJ1-2, the V gene TRBV5-4, with D perhaps matching TRBD1 (6 bases). Per germline, CDR1 SGHNT and CDR2 YYREEE (reference sequence). The CDR3 is 14 amino acids. V was cut by 0 bases and J by 2 bases, with 8 bases left in between. The CDR3 is CASSLEGGNYGYTF. Written as DNA, the CDR3 is TGTGCCAGCAGCTTGGAGGGGGGAAACTATGGCTACACCTTC.

The V and J genes are TRBV28 and TRBJ2-2; 8 bases agree with TRBD2. The CDR3 extends over 18 amino acids. Trimming removed 5 bases from V and 6 bases from J; junction bases left unmatched: 17. Germline loops: CDR1 MDHEN, CDR2 SYDVKM. CDR3 residues: CASSTRDTGLARAGELFF. The DNA of the CDR3 is TGTGCCAGCAGTACCCGGGACACAGGACTAGCCCGCGCCGGGGAGCTGTTTTTT.

The J gene is TRBJ2-2, the V gene TRBV7-8, with D possibly being TRBD1 (6 bases). Trimming left V 4 bases short and J 4 bases short, with 19 bases between. The CDR3 length is 17 residues. Germline V gives CDR1 SGHVS, CDR2 FQNEAQ. CDR3 DNA sequence: TGTGCCAGCAGCTCAACTACAGGGCCTACCGGCACCGGGGAGCTGTTTTTT. Amino acids: CASSSTTGPTGTGELFF.

The CDR3 loop reads CASSLGTGGYTEAFF. The DNA for the CDR3 is TGTGCCAGCTCGCTCGGGACAGGGGGTTACACTGAAGCTTTCTTT. The chain is built from TRBV18 and TRBJ1-1, with TRBD1 matching 11 bases. Germline V gives CDR1 KGHSH, CDR2 LQKENI. This CDR3 contains 15 residues. The V segment lost 6 bases and the J segment 3 bases; nucleotides outside the gene matches: 6.

The rearrangement links TRBV6-5 to TRBJ2-5; D gene ambiguous. Germline CDR1 and CDR2: MNHEY and SVGAGI. Deletions cut 7 bases from V and 5 bases from J, with 17 bases between. The CDR3 contains 14 residues. CDR3 bases: TGTGCCAGCACCCCTCAAGGCGTGGGGGAGACCCAGTACTTC. Its translation is CASTPQGVGETQYF.

This clone was recorded a few times. V and J are TRBV10-3 and TRBJ1-1, with D possibly being TRBD1 (5 bases). There are 11 residues in the CDR3. Per germline, CDR1 ENHRY and CDR2 SYGVKD. V was pared by 10 bases and J by 1 base, with 7 bases between. The CDR3 is CATGQNTEAFF. Here the CDR3 DNA reads TGTGCCACCGGACAGAACACTGAAGCTTTCTTT.

The chain links TRBV19 to TRBJ2-1; D is perhaps TRBD1 (5 bases). This CDR3 is built from 13 residues. The germline gives CDR1 LNHDA, CDR2 SQIVND (reference sequence). The ends were cut back, 3 bases at V and 7 bases at J, with 10 bases in the middle. In DNA form, the CDR3 reads TGTGCCAGTAGTATCAGGGTTGGTAATGAGCAGTTCTTC. Protein sequence: CASSIRVGNEQFF.

This clone was counted between two and nine times. V is TRBV6-5 and J is TRBJ1-5; D ambiguous. Germline assignment: CDR1 MNHEY and CDR2 SVGAGI. Trimming took 8 bases from V and 0 from J, leaving 8 bases between them. The CDR3 sequence is 13 residues long. DNA of the CDR3: TGTGCCAGCGCAGGAAATAGCAATCAGCCCCAGCATTTT. Its protein product is CASAGNSNQPQHF.

The gene calls are TRBV6-1 and TRBJ1-3; D ambiguous. CDR1 and CDR2 (germline): MNHNS, SASEGT. Trimming removed 3 bases at V and 0 bases at J, with 3 bases between. The CDR3 covers 13 residues. The CDR3 protein is CASSEVSGNTIYF. The CDR3 DNA sequence: TGTGCCAGCAGTGAGGTCTCTGGAAACACCATATATTTT.

This chain connects TRBV18 to TRBJ2-5; 8 bases align to TRBD2. The length of the CDR3 is 15 residues. The germline V gene encodes CDR1 KGHSH and CDR2 LQKENI. Unmatched junction bases numbered 5, after V lost 3 bases and J lost 2 bases. CDR3 sequence (DNA): TGTGCCAGCTCACCTAGCGGGGTAAGACAAGAGACCCAGTACTTC. Protein sequence: CASSPSGVRQETQYF.

This clone was detected only a few times. This rearrangement joins TRBV7-9 to TRBJ2-2; 10 bases align to TRBD1. Trimming took 10 bases from V and 0 from J; bases not matched to a gene: 2. Germline V gives CDR1 SEHNR, CDR2 FQNEAQ (reference sequence). The CDR3 has 14 amino acids. The CDR3 DNA reads as TGTGCCATCGGACAGGGGGCGAACACCGGGGAGCTGTTTTTT. As protein: CAIGQGANTGELFF.